The 5 T cell receptor beta chains presented below share a single source sample, sequenced in a study of human T cells and chemical hapten exposure. This sample's time point: patch test 3, about 24 weeks after DPC sensitization. The treatment: therapeutic diphenylcyclopropenone sensitization with weekly scalp DPC. Via MiXCR, TCRdb re-called the RACE reads, giving one row per CDR3 protein. The sample records just over 70,000 distinct CDR3 sequences, approximately 10% being singletons. The material sequenced was whole blood, taken in connection with sensitization to the hapten diphenylcyclopropenone (DPC). These receptors all come from a woman between 50 and 59 years old with alopecia areata. Some clones in this sample may be carry-over from other donors' samples.

Regarding this clonotype: An end of the junction differs from the germline gene, which may be a read error. The chain employs TRBV7-7 and TRBJ2-7; TRBD2 aligns across 8 bases. Germline-derived CDR1 and CDR2 are SSHAT and FNYEAQ (reference sequence). The CDR3 is 16 amino acids. CDR3 region: CASSPQAAGTRGEQYF. CDR3 bases: TGTGCTAGCAGCCCTCAGGCAGCCGGGACTAGAGGCGAGCAGTACTTC.

This clonotype occurred many times. The chain recombines TRBV7-9 with TRBJ2-1; no reliable D call. Between the trimmed V and J ends, which lost 2 bases and 3 bases, there was a span of 5 bases. This CDR3 contains 13 residues. CDR1 is SEHNR, CDR2 FQNEAQ, per germline (reference sequence). CDR3 region: CASSLRDYNEQFF. DNA of the CDR3: TGTGCCAGCAGCTTAAGGGACTACAATGAGCAGTTCTTC.

V and J are TRBV7-9 and TRBJ2-3; no firm D call. V was pared by 2 bases and J by 5 bases, with 8 bases between. CDR1 is SEHNR, CDR2 FQNEAQ, per germline (reference sequence). This CDR3 is 13 amino acids long. The CDR3 DNA reads TGTGCCAGCAGCTTACAAGAGATAGATACGCAGTATTTT. Translation gives CASSLQEIDTQYF.

V gene TRBV2 combines with J gene TRBJ1-1, with D perhaps matching TRBD1 (5 bases). Germline V lookup: CDR1 SNHLY, CDR2 FYNNEI. There are 15 residues in the CDR3. V lost 6 bases, J lost 1 base, and 15 bases lay in between. CDR3 region: CASRATDKSNTEAFF. The CDR3 DNA follows: TGTGCCAGCAGGGCTACGGACAAGTCGAACACTGAAGCTTTCTTT.

The genes are TRBV20-1 and TRBJ2-5; tentatively, D is TRBD2 (6 bases). The CDR3 is 14 amino acids. CDR1 is DFQATT and CDR2 is SNEGSKA in the germline V gene (reference sequence). Deletions cut 5 bases from V and 5 bases from J, with 18 bases between. The CDR3 DNA sequence: TGCAGTGCTCCCTTCCAGACTAGAGGGGAGACCCAGTACTTC. Translation: CSAPFQTRGETQYF.